The clone carrying this TCR beta chain was counted once. Sequencing was performed with immunoSEQ multiplex PCR; in TCRdb, only in-frame clones are kept and a portion is missing. The sample includes around 62,000 clones, roughly 84% seen only once; the top ten take around 1.6%. The data stem from a study of OX40 agonist ivuxolimab in advanced cancers. The CDR3 consists of 16 residues. The ends lost 3 bases at V and 2 bases at J; junction bases unmatched: 8. CDR1 and CDR2 (germline): KGHSH, LQKENI. Sequenced material: CD4+ or CD8+ T cells sorted from blood, taken in a trial of the OX40 agonist ivuxolimab. V is TRBV18 and J is TRBJ2-5; 8 bases are shared with TRBD1. This sequence originates from an adult with an advanced solid tumor such as melanoma, head and neck, liver or kidney cancer. The DNA of the CDR3 is TGTGCCAGCTCACCGACAGGGGCCCTAACACAAGAGACCCAGTACTTC. The encoded protein is CASSPTGALTQETQYF.